The 9 T cell receptor beta chains given below trace back to one sample, sequenced in a study of blood T cell repertoires in COVID-19. TCRdb keeps only in-frame clones here, not all; method: immunoSEQ multiplex PCR. The data show more than 45,000 clones, roughly 90% seen once. Specimen: peripheral blood. These receptor sequences come from a woman older than 75 with acute or convalescent COVID-19.

The chain has TRBV6-5 and TRBJ1-2; 7 nucleotides agree with TRBD1. With 2 bases clipped from V and 4 bases from J, the junction kept 4 bases outside the gene matches. The germline V gene encodes CDR1 MNHEY and CDR2 SVGAGI. The CDR3 consists of 14 residues. DNA of the CDR3: TGTGCCAGCAGTTACAGGTCAGGGGGCTATGGCTACACCTTC. Translation: CASSYRSGGYGYTF.

The chain has TRBV4-3 and TRBJ2-6; D perhaps matches TRBD1 (7 bases). The CDR3 covers 18 residues. V lost 0 bases, J lost 2 bases, and 14 bases lay in between. Germline CDR1 LGHNA, CDR2 YSLEER. The CDR3 loop is CASSQDQGGRTGANVLTF. CDR3 in DNA: TGCGCCAGCAGCCAAGATCAGGGGGGTAGAACTGGGGCCAACGTCCTGACTTTC.

This chain connects TRBV3-1 (or the pseudogene TRBV3-2) to TRBJ1-4; D unclear. Germline lookup yields CDR1 LGHDT and CDR2 YNNKEL (reference sequence). V was clipped by 4 bases and J by 7 bases, with 7 bases between them. This CDR3 has 12 residues. CDR3 coding DNA: TGTGCCAGCAGCCTTCGGGGTGAAAAACTGTTTTTT. This codes for CASSLRGEKLFF.

This clone was detected once. The chain couples TRBV2 to TRBJ2-1; 14 bases line up with TRBD2. Germline CDR1 is SNHLY and CDR2 is FYNNEI. The CDR3 loop spans 17 amino acids. The J segment lost 10 bases and the V segment lost 6 bases, leaving 14 bases of the junction unmatched. The CDR3 sequence is CASRISPGLAGVGEQFF. CDR3 nucleotide sequence: TGTGCCAGCAGGATAAGTCCGGGACTAGCGGGAGTGGGCGAGCAGTTCTTC.

V and J are TRBV12-3 or TRBV12-4 and TRBJ1-1, with TRBD1 matching over 7 bases. J lost 7 bases, V lost 5 bases, and 7 bases had no gene match. This CDR3 region has 13 residues. CDR3 in amino acids: CASSRDRAGEAFF. CDR3 nucleotides: TGTGCCAGCAGTCGAGACAGGGCCGGTGAAGCTTTCTTT.

This chain joins TRBV30 and TRBJ1-2, with D hard to call. Per germline, CDR1 GTSNPN and CDR2 SVGIG (reference sequence). V lost 0 bases to trimming and J lost 7 bases, with 6 bases between them. The CDR3 covers 11 residues. CDR3 coding DNA: TGTGCCTGGAGTGTACTACGTGGCTACACCTTC. Protein sequence: CAWSVLRGYTF. Full variable domain (missing parts from reference TRBV30 and TRBJ1-2): SQTIHQWPATLVQPVGSPLSLECTVEGTSNPNLYWYRQAAGRGLQLLFYSVGIGQISSEVPQNLSASRPQDRQFILSSKKLLLSDSGFYLCAWSVLRGYTFGSGTRLTVV.

The chain recombines TRBV6-1 with TRBJ1-2, with D possibly being TRBD1 (6 bases). The germline V gene encodes CDR1 MNHNS and CDR2 SASEGT. The CDR3 extends over 15 amino acids. V shed 3 bases and J shed 6 bases, with 17 bases lying between them. CDR3 protein: CASSETGTPYNGYTF. The CDR3 region has the DNA TGTGCCAGCAGTGAGACCGGGACACCGTATAATGGCTACACCTTC.

The chain employs TRBV6-5 and TRBJ1-2; perhaps TRBD1 as D (5 bases). V shed 2 bases and J shed 4 bases, with 17 bases lying between them. The length of the CDR3 is 16 residues. Germline CDR1 MNHEY, CDR2 SVGAGI. In DNA form, the CDR3 reads TGTGCCAGCAGTTACGACGATCCGGGACTTGGCTATGGCTACACCTTC. Its protein is CASSYDDPGLGYGYTF.

This chain uses TRBV7-3 with TRBJ1-1; D is unclear. CDR1 and CDR2 from the germline V gene are SGHTA and FQGTGA. V shed 2 bases and J shed 0 bases, with 4 bases lying between them. CDR3 length equals 13 residues. CDR3 region: CASSLELNTEAFF. The CDR3 nucleotides read TGTGCCAGCAGCTTAGAGTTGAACACTGAAGCTTTCTTT. Together with reference TRBV7-3 and TRBJ1-1, the CDR3 gives the full variable domain: GAGVSQTPSNKVTEKGKYVELRCDPISGHTALYWYRQSLGQGPEFLIYFQGTGAADDSGLPNDRFFAVRPEGSVSTLKIQRTERGDSAVYLCASSLELNTEAFFGQGTRLTVV.